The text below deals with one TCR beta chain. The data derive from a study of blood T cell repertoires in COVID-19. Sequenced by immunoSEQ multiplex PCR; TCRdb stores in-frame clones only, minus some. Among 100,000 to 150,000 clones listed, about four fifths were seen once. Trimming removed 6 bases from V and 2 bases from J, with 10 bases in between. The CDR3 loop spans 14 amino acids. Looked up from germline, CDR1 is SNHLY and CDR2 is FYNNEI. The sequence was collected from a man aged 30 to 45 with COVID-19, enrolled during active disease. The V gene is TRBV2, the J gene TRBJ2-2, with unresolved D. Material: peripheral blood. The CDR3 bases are TGTGCCAGCAGGTTCGACTTAAACACCGGGGAGCTGTTTTTT. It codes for CASRFDLNTGELFF.